These 2 T cell receptor beta chains came from one sample sequenced in a study of T-cell reconstitution after alpha-beta-depleted transplantation in children. Preparation of the TCRbeta library used unique molecular identifiers. TCRdb re-analysed the PCR reads in MiXCR, keeping a single row per CDR3 protein. In the table there are roughly 200,000 distinct CDR3 sequences, approximately 9% of which are singletons. The material was PBMCs from the stem cell graft donor, obtained from the stem cell graft. Receptors were obtained from a human donor who donated a stem cell graft to a child with acute lymphoblastic leukemia.

This clonotype has only a few counts. The chain combines TRBV15 with TRBJ2-7; TRBD1 aligns across 7 bases. Germline V gene data show CDR1 as LNHNV and CDR2 as YYDKDF (reference sequence). The ends lost 6 bases at V and 0 bases at J; junction bases unmatched: 5. The CDR3 is 14 amino acids. CDR3 sequence: CATRGQSTSYEQYF. The CDR3 region has the DNA TGTGCCACCAGGGGACAGTCCACCTCCTACGAGCAGTACTTC. Complete variable domain (other parts from reference TRBV15 and TRBJ2-7): DAMVIQNPRYQVTQFGKPVTLSCSQTLNHNVMYWYQQKSSQAPKLLFHYYDKDFNNEADTPDNFQSRRPNTSFCFLDIRSPGLGDTAMYLCATRGQSTSYEQYFGPGTRLTVT.

This clonotype came up a few times. This CDR3 reads CASNLPGQGPNTGELFF. CDR3 nucleotides: TGTGCCAGCAACCTACCGGGACAGGGTCCGAACACCGGGGAGCTGTTTTTT. The chain has TRBV7-9 and TRBJ2-2, with 9 positions matching TRBD1. The CDR3 runs 17 residues. The trim removed 7 bases at V and 0 bases at J, leaving 9 bases unmatched. Germline CDR1 is SEHNR and CDR2 is FQNEAQ (reference sequence). The full variable domain, rest sourced from reference TRBV7-9 and TRBJ2-2, is DTGVSQNPRHKITKRGQNVTFRCDPISEHNRLYWYRQTLGQGPEFLTYFQNEAQLEKSRLLSDRFSAERPKGSFSTLEIQRTEQGDSAMYLCASNLPGQGPNTGELFFGEGSRLTVL.